Below are 27 T cell receptor beta chains sequenced from a single sample in a study of cytomegalovirus exposure and HLA in healthy donors. The PCR used 60 Vbeta and 13 Jbeta primers. Here immunoSEQ multiplex PCR was the method, and the copy in TCRdb shows in-frame clones only, minus some. Of under 150,000 clones listed, 75% to 80% are singletons. Sequenced sample: PBMCs. The receptors were sampled from a young man in good health and CMV-seronegative.

The chain links TRBV9 to TRBJ2-3; 11 nucleotides agree with TRBD2. Trimming took 4 bases from V and 5 from J; bases not matched to a gene: 6. Germline-derived CDR1 and CDR2 are SGDLS and YYNGEE. The CDR3 runs to 15 residues. The CDR3: CASSTSGGRVDTQYF. The DNA of the CDR3 is TGTGCCAGCAGCACTAGCGGGGGAAGGGTAGATACGCAGTATTTT.

The chain carries TRBV19 and TRBJ2-7; 10 bases are shared with TRBD1. The CDR3 has 13 amino acids. CDR1 and CDR2 from the germline V gene are LNHDA and SQIVND (reference sequence). The junction had 2 bases not matched to a gene; V was cut back by 5 bases and J by 4 bases. Written as DNA, the CDR3 is TGTGCCAGTAGTTGGGACAGGGGATACGAGCAGTACTTC. Translation gives CASSWDRGYEQYF.

The V call is TRBV5-6, the J call TRBJ2-1; 15 bases are shared with TRBD2. In germline, CDR1 is SGHDT, CDR2 YYEEEE. Trimming removed 3 bases from V and 6 bases from J; junction bases left unmatched: 7. The CDR3 covers 17 residues. The CDR3 nucleotides are TGTGCCAGCAGCTACTCCCCGGGACTAGCGGGAGGCAATGAGCAGTTCTTC. Protein: CASSYSPGLAGGNEQFF.

The gene calls are TRBV18 and TRBJ1-2; the match to TRBD1 covers 10 bases. J lost 4 bases, V lost 3 bases, and 11 bases had no gene match. This CDR3 spans 17 amino acids. Germline values: CDR1 KGHSH, CDR2 LQKENI. The DNA of the CDR3 is TGTGCCAGCTCACCCGTGAAGGGACAGGGGAAGGCCTATGGCTACACCTTC. As protein: CASSPVKGQGKAYGYTF.

A word on this clone: Within the sample, other DNA sequences also encode this same CDR3. The chain carries TRBV6-6 and TRBJ2-7; TRBD1 matches at 9 bases. CDR1 is MNHNY, CDR2 SVGAGI, per germline (reference sequence). The ends lost 5 bases at V and 5 bases at J; junction bases unmatched: 10. The CDR3 has 15 residues. The CDR3 loop reads CASSVGTGLFNEQYF. CDR3 DNA: TGTGCCAGCAGTGTAGGGACAGGGTTGTTCAACGAGCAGTACTTC.

The genes are TRBV11-2 and TRBJ2-7; D not certain. Trimming removed 5 bases at V and 1 base at J, with 9 bases between. Per germline, CDR1 SGHAT and CDR2 FQNNGV. The CDR3 sequence is 13 residues long. CDR3 in DNA: TGTGCCAGCAGCCGGCCAGGTTCCTACGAGCAGTACTTC. Amino acid sequence: CASSRPGSYEQYF.

The chain is built from TRBV28 and TRBJ2-4, with D possibly matching TRBD1 (7 bases). The CDR3 is 16 amino acids. V was pared by 4 bases and J by 4 bases, with 17 bases between. The germline CDR1 and CDR2 sequences are MDHEN and SYDVKM. DNA for the CDR3: TGTGCCAGCAGTTCACTTTTCAGGGGGGTAAAAAACATTCAGTACTTC. It translates to CASSSLFRGVKNIQYF. Filled out from reference TRBV28 and TRBJ2-4, the complete variable domain reads DVKVTQSSRYLVKRTGEKVFLECVQDMDHENMFWYRQDPGLGLRLIYFSYDVKMKEKGDIPEGYSVSREKKERFSLILESASTNQTSMYLCASSSLFRGVKNIQYFGAGTRLSVL.

Only a few counts were recorded for this clone. The V gene is TRBV29-1, the J gene TRBJ2-7; weak D call: TRBD1 (5 bases). V was clipped by 7 bases and J by 3 bases, with 28 bases between them. CDR3 length: 17 residues. Germline values: CDR1 SQVTM, CDR2 ANQGSEA. For the CDR3, the DNA is TGCAGCGCCCCGGCAAACTGGGGCCCCAAGGTCGTCTACGAGCAGTACTTC. Amino acids: CSAPANWGPKVVYEQYF.

This chain uses TRBV7-9 with TRBJ2-1, with a weak D call TRBD1 (6 bases). CDR1 is SEHNR and CDR2 is FQNEAQ in the germline V gene (reference sequence). Deletions cut 1 base from V and 3 bases from J, with 7 bases between. The CDR3 consists of 14 residues. The CDR3 sequence: CASSLGDNYNEQFF. In DNA form, the CDR3 reads TGTGCCAGCAGCTTAGGGGACAACTACAATGAGCAGTTCTTC. Looking up the rest from reference TRBV7-9 and TRBJ2-1 gives the full variable domain: DTGVSQNPRHKITKRGQNVTFRCDPISEHNRLYWYRQTLGQGPEFLTYFQNEAQLEKSRLLSDRFSAERPKGSFSTLEIQRTEQGDSAMYLCASSLGDNYNEQFFGPGTRLTVL.

The genes are TRBV7-9 and TRBJ1-4; 8 bases align to TRBD1. After removal of 5 bases from V and 8 bases from J, the junction contained 10 bases not matched to a gene. CDR3 length: 15 amino acids. In germline, CDR1 is SEHNR, CDR2 FQNEAQ (reference sequence). CDR3 amino acids: CASSRTGTGDEKLFF. Written as DNA, the CDR3 is TGTGCCAGCAGCCGGACCGGGACAGGCGACGAAAAACTGTTTTTT.

This CDR3 is CASSPRTADYGYTF. In nucleotides, the CDR3 is TGTGCCAGCAGTCCCAGGACAGCTGACTATGGCTACACCTTC. V usage is TRBV27 and J usage is TRBJ1-2; maybe TRBD1 (6 bases). Germline lookup yields CDR1 MNHEY and CDR2 SMNVEV (reference sequence). V was clipped by 5 bases and J by 3 bases, with 13 bases between them. CDR3 length: 14 amino acids.

This clone showed up just a few times. The gene calls are TRBV5-1 and TRBJ2-3, with 7 bases lining up with TRBD2. The CDR3 spans 16 residues. V trimming: 4 bases; J trimming: 2 bases; junction bases outside the gene matches: 10. From germline, CDR1 is SGHRS and CDR2 YFSETQ. In DNA form, the CDR3 reads TGCGCCAGCAGCCCCTTGACAGCGGGGTACACAGATACGCAGTATTTT. The encoded protein is CASSPLTAGYTDTQYF.

The chain couples TRBV30 to TRBJ2-5; D is possibly TRBD2 (6 bases). With 3 bases removed from V and 5 bases from J, the gap between germline ends came to 19 bases. There are 15 residues in the CDR3. Germline lookup yields CDR1 GTSNPN and CDR2 SVGIG (reference sequence). CDR3 sequence: CAWSPPWGVGETQYF. The CDR3, as DNA: TGTGCCTGGAGCCCCCCGTGGGGGGTCGGCGAGACCCAGTACTTC. Drawing the rest from reference TRBV30 and TRBJ2-5, the complete variable domain is SQTIHQWPATLVQPVGSPLSLECTVEGTSNPNLYWYRQAAGRGLQLLFYSVGIGQISSEVPQNLSASRPQDRQFILSSKKLLLSDSGFYLCAWSPPWGVGETQYFGPGTRLLVL.

The table lists this clone with a few counts. This chain links TRBV13 with TRBJ1-3; D is unresolved. CDR3 length: 16 residues. Trimming removed 3 bases from V and 0 bases from J, with 12 bases in between. CDR1 and CDR2 from the germline V gene are PRHDT and FYEKMQ (reference sequence). CDR3 nucleotide sequence: TGTGCCAGCAGCTTGAGGGCGTACGGCTCTGGAAACACCATATATTTT. This codes for CASSLRAYGSGNTIYF.

Remarks on this clone: The same CDR3 is also encoded by other DNA sequences in this sample. The rearrangement links TRBV5-4 to TRBJ2-1; 11 positions match TRBD2. The junction had 2 bases not matched to a gene; V was cut back by 0 bases and J by 3 bases. This CDR3 spans 16 amino acids. The germline gives CDR1 SGHNT, CDR2 YYREEE (reference sequence). CDR3 sequence (DNA): TGTGCCAGCAGCTTGGAACTAGCGGGGGTCTACAATGAGCAGTTCTTC. It yields the protein CASSLELAGVYNEQFF.

This rearrangement joins TRBV5-6 to TRBJ1-2; the D gene is possibly TRBD1 (6 bases). Trimming stripped 4 bases from V and 3 bases from J, with 13 bases between. This CDR3 region has 14 residues. Germline CDR1 reads SGHDT; CDR2 reads YYEEEE. The CDR3 DNA is TGTGCCAGCAGCGGTGGACAGTTCTACTATGGCTACACCTTC. Residues: CASSGGQFYYGYTF.

V gene TRBV6-7 combines with J gene TRBJ1-1, with D tentatively TRBD1 (5 bases). TRBV6-7 belongs to the ORF category, with a function that is uncertain. Trimming shortened V by 10 bases and J by 5 bases, and 14 bases separated the two germline ends. This CDR3 spans 12 amino acids. Here the CDR3 reads CATPSGKTEAFF. The CDR3 DNA sequence: TGTGCCACCCCCTCAGGGAAGACTGAAGCTTTCTTT.

With respect to this clone: Given a far larger clone just one base away, this is likely a sequencing read error. The chain recombines TRBV4-1 with TRBJ2-2; TRBD1 agrees at 8 bases. In germline, CDR1 is MGHRA, CDR2 YSYEKL. The CDR3 contains 16 residues. For the CDR3, the DNA is TGCGCCAGCAGCCTGACACAGGGGGTAGAAACCGGGGATCTGTTTTTT. Protein: CASSLTQGVETGDLFF.

The rearrangement uses TRBV10-2 and TRBJ1-1, with TRBD1 identical over 7 bases. From germline, CDR1 is WSHSY and CDR2 SAAADI. The CDR3 contains 14 residues. The ends lost 2 bases at V and 2 bases at J; junction bases unmatched: 2. CDR3 sequence reads: CASSERDRNTEAFF. The CDR3 region has the DNA TGCGCCAGCAGTGAGAGGGACAGAAACACTGAAGCTTTCTTT.

This rearrangement joins TRBV30 to TRBJ1-5; D possibly corresponds to TRBD1 (5 bases). The germline gives CDR1 GTSNPN, CDR2 SVGIG (reference sequence). This CDR3 has 14 amino acids. V lost 5 bases, J lost 0 bases, and 11 bases lay in between. CDR3 residues: CAWSPQDSNQPQHF. DNA of the CDR3: TGTGCCTGGTCCCCACAGGATAGCAATCAGCCCCAGCATTTT.

This sequence joins TRBV5-1 and TRBJ2-5; TRBD1 matches at 7 bases. Germline-derived CDR1 and CDR2 are SGHRS and YFSETQ. V trimming: 3 bases; J trimming: 4 bases; junction bases outside the gene matches: 15. This CDR3 is built from 17 residues. The CDR3 DNA sequence: TGCGCCAGCAGCTCATCTCCCTCAGGGGGATTGGGAGAGACCCAGTACTTC. Translated, it gives CASSSSPSGGLGETQYF.

The chain has TRBV7-9 and TRBJ2-7; D perhaps matches TRBD2 (6 bases). In germline, CDR1 is SEHNR, CDR2 FQNEAQ (reference sequence). This CDR3 spans 15 amino acids. The V end lost 2 bases, the J end lost 0 bases, and 11 bases lay between the germline ends. CDR3 in amino acids: CASSLSPSASYEQYF. The CDR3 DNA is TGTGCCAGCAGCTTAAGTCCTAGCGCCTCCTACGAGCAGTACTTC. Combining the CDR3 with reference TRBV7-9 and TRBJ2-7 gives the whole variable domain DTGVSQNPRHKITKRGQNVTFRCDPISEHNRLYWYRQTLGQGPEFLTYFQNEAQLEKSRLLSDRFSAERPKGSFSTLEIQRTEQGDSAMYLCASSLSPSASYEQYFGPGTRLTVT.

The chain employs TRBV19 and TRBJ2-1; D possibly corresponds to TRBD1 (6 bases). V was shortened by 7 bases and J by 2 bases, with 15 bases between the two germline ends. Per the germline V gene, CDR1 is LNHDA and CDR2 is SQIVND (reference sequence). CDR3 length equals 15 residues. Written as DNA, the CDR3 is TGTGCCAGTACCAGTACAGGGAAGGCCTACAATGAGCAGTTCTTC. Translated, it gives CASTSTGKAYNEQFF.

V usage is TRBV28 and J usage is TRBJ2-1; 12 bases match TRBD2. V trimming: 10 bases; J trimming: 0 bases; junction bases outside the gene matches: 19. Looked up from germline, CDR1 is MDHEN and CDR2 is SYDVKM. The CDR3 is made up of 20 amino acids. CDR3 loop: CATLDSSGTSGRYSYNEQFF. CDR3 nucleotides: TGTGCCACCCTCGACAGCTCCGGGACTAGCGGGCGGTACTCCTACAATGAGCAGTTCTTC.

This clone was detected only once. This rearrangement joins TRBV28 to TRBJ2-7, with 8 positions matching TRBD2. V trimming: 4 bases; J trimming: 0 bases; junction bases outside the gene matches: 8. This CDR3 comprises 16 residues. CDR1 MDHEN and CDR2 SYDVKM come from the germline V gene. CDR3 nucleotide sequence: TGTGCCAGCAGTTCGCCACTAGCGGCAGGCTCCTACGAGCAGTACTTC. Protein: CASSSPLAAGSYEQYF.

The V call is TRBV6-4, the J call TRBJ1-6; D remains unclear. Trimming shortened V by 3 bases and J by 15 bases, and 15 bases separated the two germline ends. This CDR3 has 13 amino acids. Per germline, CDR1 MRHNA and CDR2 SNTAGT. The CDR3 loop reads CASSEREGLRLHF. The CDR3 DNA sequence: TGTGCCAGCAGTGAAAGGGAAGGACTCCGCCTCCACTTT.

This sequence joins TRBV1 and TRBJ2-2; the table's TRBD2 call for D was not verified on the DNA. TRBV1 is a pseudogene locus. CDR3 length: 14 residues. This CDR3 is CTSSQTGATGELFF. Here the CDR3 DNA reads TGCACCAGCAGCCAAACGGGAGCCACCGGGGAGCTGTTTTTT.